This T cell receptor beta chain was recorded in a study of T cell responses to AZD1222 COVID-19 vaccine. Here immunoSEQ multiplex PCR was the method, and the copy in TCRdb shows in-frame clones only, minus some. The sample records about 96,000 clones, under 90% being singletons. The CDR3 covers 12 residues. Germline loops: CDR1 SNHLY, CDR2 FYNNEI. Trimming removed 3 bases from V and 6 bases from J, with 6 bases in between. The starting material was peripheral blood, obtained on day 0 of AZD1222 vaccination. The origin of this receptor is an adult in good health. V gene TRBV2 combines with J gene TRBJ1-5; D unclear. The CDR3 DNA is TGTGCCAGCAGTGAGATGGGTCAGCCCCAGCATTTT. This translates into CASSEMGQPQHF.